Below, 11 T cell receptor beta chains from the same sample are listed, as sequenced in a study of T cell changes during pregnancy in multiple sclerosis. This table comes from immunoSEQ multiplex PCR, and its TCRdb copy is limited to in-frame clones, with some not included. The repertoire holds about 110,000 clones, with less than 95% as singletons. Sequencing used peripheral blood, obtained in the third trimester of pregnancy. The source of these receptors is a female donor in good health, enrolled as a control in a pregnancy study.

The V and J genes are TRBV13 and TRBJ1-2; no reliable D call. The length of the CDR3 is 15 residues. The germline V gene encodes CDR1 PRHDT and CDR2 FYEKMQ (reference sequence). The V end was cut by 0 bases, the J end by 5 bases, with 13 bases between. The CDR3 spells CASSLGLRQQYGYTF. The CDR3 coding sequence is TGTGCCAGCAGCTTAGGCCTGCGGCAGCAATATGGCTACACCTTC.

The chain employs TRBV4-3 and TRBJ2-3, with 7 bases identical to TRBD2. The V gene end was trimmed by 5 bases and the J gene end by 11 bases; junction bases not matched to a gene: 10. Looked up from germline, CDR1 is LGHNA and CDR2 is YSLEER. The CDR3 contains 13 residues. The chain's CDR3 is CASSETVRGMQYF. CDR3 nucleotides: TGCGCCAGCAGCGAAACCGTGCGGGGGATGCAGTATTTT.

The J gene is TRBJ2-3, the V gene TRBV7-2, with TRBD2 matching over 7 bases. The V gene end was trimmed by 6 bases and the J gene end by 1 base; junction bases not matched to a gene: 4. The CDR3 consists of 14 residues. Germline V gene sequence: CDR1 SGHTA, CDR2 FQGNSA. The CDR3 spells CASRLAGGTDTQYF. The CDR3 region has the DNA TGTGCCAGCAGATTGGCGGGGGGCACAGATACGCAGTATTTT.

The chain couples TRBV6-5 to TRBJ2-1; no firm D call. CDR1 and CDR2 from the germline V gene are MNHEY and SVGAGI. CDR3 length: 14 amino acids. The ends were cut back, 5 bases at V and 0 bases at J, with 8 bases in the middle. The chain's CDR3 is CASSEVSSYNEQFF. Here the CDR3 DNA reads TGTGCCAGCAGTGAGGTGAGCTCCTACAATGAGCAGTTCTTC.

This chain links TRBV5-1 with TRBJ1-2; TRBD1 might be the D (5 bases). Germline CDR1 is SGHRS and CDR2 is YFSETQ. The CDR3 has 17 residues. Between the trimmed V and J ends, which lost 6 bases and 6 bases, there was a span of 27 bases. In nucleotides, the CDR3 is TGCGCCAGCACCATGGTACCTTCTGACAGTCCGGTGAATGGCTACACCTTC. Protein sequence: CASTMVPSDSPVNGYTF. Combining the CDR3 with reference TRBV5-1 and TRBJ1-2 gives the whole variable domain KAGVTQTPRYLIKTRGQQVTLSCSPISGHRSVSWYQQTPGQGLQFLFEYFSETQRNKGNFPGRFSGRQFSNSRSEMNVSTLELGDSALYLCASTMVPSDSPVNGYTFGSGTRLTVV.

This clone was detected a few times. The J gene is TRBJ1-1, the V gene TRBV5-5; D uncertain. This CDR3 comprises 14 residues. Between the trimmed V and J ends, which lost 2 bases and 1 base, there was a span of 9 bases. Germline lookup yields CDR1 SGHKS and CDR2 YYEKEE (reference sequence). The CDR3 DNA is TGTGCCAGCAGCTTTCTGGCAGGGAACACTGAAGCTTTCTTT. It translates to CASSFLAGNTEAFF.

This clone was observed a few times. V and J are TRBV7-2 and TRBJ2-1; D may be TRBD2 (7 bases). Germline assignment: CDR1 SGHTA and CDR2 FQGNSA. V lost 5 bases to trimming and J lost 7 bases, with 18 bases between them. There are 15 residues in the CDR3. The CDR3 loop is CASSKEGGALNEQFF. The CDR3 coding sequence is TGTGCCAGCAGCAAAGAGGGGGGGGCCCTTAATGAGCAGTTCTTC.

The chain recombines TRBV5-4 with TRBJ2-5, with TRBD1 identical over 7 bases. V shed 0 bases and J 4 bases; nucleotides not matched to a gene: 9. The CDR3 runs 16 residues. Germline V CDR1 and CDR2: SGHNT, YYREEE (reference sequence). The CDR3 region has the DNA TGTGCCAGCAGCTTGGCCAAGACAGGGTGGGGAGAGACCCAGTACTTC. As protein: CASSLAKTGWGETQYF.

The chain employs TRBV7-8 and TRBJ1-2; 9 bases fit TRBD1. The V and J ends lost 5 bases and 9 bases, in that order; junction bases with no gene match: 22. CDR1 SGHVS and CDR2 FQNEAQ come from the germline V gene. The CDR3 totals 18 residues. CDR3 residues: CASSPKRLPGGTGTSYTF. CDR3 nucleotide sequence: TGTGCCAGCAGCCCCAAAAGGCTCCCCGGGGGGACAGGGACGAGCTACACCTTC.

J is TRBJ1-5 and V is TRBV7-8; 8 bases are a match to TRBD1. The CDR3 consists of 14 residues. Germline values: CDR1 SGHVS, CDR2 FQNEAQ. Unmatched junction bases numbered 2, after V lost 5 bases and J lost 2 bases. The CDR3 reads CASSVDRGNQPQHF. The CDR3 DNA reads as TGTGCCAGCAGCGTGGACAGGGGCAATCAGCCCCAGCATTTT.

The chain links TRBV5-1 to TRBJ1-1; no definite D call. V lost 0 bases to trimming and J lost 0 bases, with 6 bases between them. Germline-derived CDR1 and CDR2 are SGHRS and YFSETQ. The CDR3 extends over 14 amino acids. The DNA of the CDR3 is TGCGCCAGCAGCTTGGAGGCGGTGAACACTGAAGCTTTCTTT. Residues: CASSLEAVNTEAFF.